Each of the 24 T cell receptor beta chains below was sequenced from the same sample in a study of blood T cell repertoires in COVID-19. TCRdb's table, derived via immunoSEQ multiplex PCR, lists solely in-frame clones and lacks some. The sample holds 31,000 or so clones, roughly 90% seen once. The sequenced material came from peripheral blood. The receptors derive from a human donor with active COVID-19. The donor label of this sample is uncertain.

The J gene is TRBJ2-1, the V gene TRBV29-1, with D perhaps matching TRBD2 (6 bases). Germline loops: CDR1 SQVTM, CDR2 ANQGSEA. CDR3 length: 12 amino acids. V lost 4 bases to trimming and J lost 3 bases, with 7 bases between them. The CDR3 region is CSVAGDYNEQFF. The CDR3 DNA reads TGCAGCGTTGCGGGGGACTACAATGAGCAGTTCTTC.

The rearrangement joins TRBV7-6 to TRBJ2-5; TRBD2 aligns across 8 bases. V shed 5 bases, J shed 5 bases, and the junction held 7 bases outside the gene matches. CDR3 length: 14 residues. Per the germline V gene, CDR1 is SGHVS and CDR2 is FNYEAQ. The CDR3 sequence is CASSPGGGRETQYF. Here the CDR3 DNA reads TGTGCCAGCAGCCCGGGGGGGGGTAGGGAGACCCAGTACTTC.

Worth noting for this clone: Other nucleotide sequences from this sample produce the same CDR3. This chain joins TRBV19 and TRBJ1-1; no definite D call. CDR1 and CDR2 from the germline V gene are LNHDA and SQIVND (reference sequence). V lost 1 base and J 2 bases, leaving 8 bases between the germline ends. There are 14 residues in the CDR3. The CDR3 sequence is CASSIAQLNTEAFF. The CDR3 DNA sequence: TGTGCCAGTAGTATAGCGCAGTTAAACACTGAAGCTTTCTTT.

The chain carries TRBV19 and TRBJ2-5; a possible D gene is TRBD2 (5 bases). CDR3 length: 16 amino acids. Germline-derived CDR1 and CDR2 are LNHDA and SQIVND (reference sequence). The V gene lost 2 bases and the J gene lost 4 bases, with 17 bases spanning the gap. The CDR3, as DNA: TGTGCCAGTAGTATATTTGCTAGTCGGGATTCAGAGACCCAGTACTTC. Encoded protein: CASSIFASRDSETQYF. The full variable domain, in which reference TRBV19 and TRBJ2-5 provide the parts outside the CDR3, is DGGITQSPKYLFRKEGQNVTLSCEQNLNHDAMYWYRQDPGQGLRLIYYSQIVNDFQKGDIAEGYSVSREKKESFPLTVTSAQKNPTAFYLCASSIFASRDSETQYFGPGTRLLVL.

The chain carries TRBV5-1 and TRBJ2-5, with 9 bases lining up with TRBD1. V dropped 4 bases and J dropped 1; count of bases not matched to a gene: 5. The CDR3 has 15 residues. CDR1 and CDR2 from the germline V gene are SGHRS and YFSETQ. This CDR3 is CASSPGTGTQETQYF. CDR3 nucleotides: TGCGCCAGCAGCCCGGGGACAGGGACCCAAGAGACCCAGTACTTC.

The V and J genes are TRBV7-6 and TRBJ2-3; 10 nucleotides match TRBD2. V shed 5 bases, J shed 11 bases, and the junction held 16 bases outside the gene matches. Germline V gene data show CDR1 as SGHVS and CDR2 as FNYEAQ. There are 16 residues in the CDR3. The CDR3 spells CASSPRPSGSRPEQYF. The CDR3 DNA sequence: TGTGCCAGCAGCCCCCGGCCTAGCGGGAGTCGTCCGGAGCAGTATTTT.

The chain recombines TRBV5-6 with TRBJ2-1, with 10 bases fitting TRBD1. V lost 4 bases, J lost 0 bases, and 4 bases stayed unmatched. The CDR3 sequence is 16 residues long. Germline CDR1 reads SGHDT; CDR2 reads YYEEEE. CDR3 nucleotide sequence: TGTGCCAGCAGCCGAGGGACAGGGGCCTCCTACAATGAGCAGTTCTTC. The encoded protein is CASSRGTGASYNEQFF. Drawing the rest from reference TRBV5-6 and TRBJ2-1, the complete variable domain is DAGVTQSPTHLIKTRGQQVTLRCSPKSGHDTVSWYQQALGQGPQFIFQYYEEEERQRGNFPDRFSGHQFPNYSSELNVNALLLGDSALYLCASSRGTGASYNEQFFGPGTRLTVL.

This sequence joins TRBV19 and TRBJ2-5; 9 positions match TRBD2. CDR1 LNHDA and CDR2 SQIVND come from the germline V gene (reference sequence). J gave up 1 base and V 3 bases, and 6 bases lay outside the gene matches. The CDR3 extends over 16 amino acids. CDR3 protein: CASSILAGVPQETQYF. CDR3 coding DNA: TGTGCCAGTAGTATCTTAGCGGGAGTCCCCCAAGAGACCCAGTACTTC.

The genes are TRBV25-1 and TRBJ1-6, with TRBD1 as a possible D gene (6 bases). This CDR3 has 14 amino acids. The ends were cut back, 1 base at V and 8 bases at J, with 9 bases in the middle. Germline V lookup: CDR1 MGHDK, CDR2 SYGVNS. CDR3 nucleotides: TGTGCCAGCAGTGAATTCGAGGGGGATTCACCCCTCCACTTT. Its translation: CASSEFEGDSPLHF.

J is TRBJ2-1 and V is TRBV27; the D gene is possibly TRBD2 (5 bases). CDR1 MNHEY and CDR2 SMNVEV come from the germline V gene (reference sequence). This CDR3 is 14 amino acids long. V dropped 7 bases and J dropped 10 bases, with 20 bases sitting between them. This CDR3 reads CASKFPGPSGEQFF. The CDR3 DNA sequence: TGTGCCAGCAAATTCCCCGGACCCAGCGGCGAGCAGTTCTTC.

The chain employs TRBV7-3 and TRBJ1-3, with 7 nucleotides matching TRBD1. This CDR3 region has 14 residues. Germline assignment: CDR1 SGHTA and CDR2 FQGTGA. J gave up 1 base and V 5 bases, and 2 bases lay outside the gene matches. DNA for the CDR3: TGTGCCAGCAGCAGACAGGGTTCTGGAAACACCATATATTTT. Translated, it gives CASSRQGSGNTIYF.

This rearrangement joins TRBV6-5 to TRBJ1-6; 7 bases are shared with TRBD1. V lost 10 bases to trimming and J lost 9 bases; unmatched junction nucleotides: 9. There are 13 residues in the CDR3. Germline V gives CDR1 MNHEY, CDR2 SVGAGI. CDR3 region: CATQGPRGSPLHF. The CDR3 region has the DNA TGTGCCACACAGGGGCCTCGAGGTTCACCCCTCCACTTT.

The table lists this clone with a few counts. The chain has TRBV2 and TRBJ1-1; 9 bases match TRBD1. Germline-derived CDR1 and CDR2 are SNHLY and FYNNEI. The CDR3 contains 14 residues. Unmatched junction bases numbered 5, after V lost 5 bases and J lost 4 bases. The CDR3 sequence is CASSPNRGRTEAFF. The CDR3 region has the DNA TGTGCCAGCAGTCCCAACAGGGGGCGCACTGAAGCTTTCTTT.

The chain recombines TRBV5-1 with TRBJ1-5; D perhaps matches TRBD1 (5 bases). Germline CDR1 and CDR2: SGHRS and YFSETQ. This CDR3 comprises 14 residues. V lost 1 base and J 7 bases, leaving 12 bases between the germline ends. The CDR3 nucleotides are TGCGCCAGCAGCTTGACAGGATCCGAACAGCCCCAGCATTTT. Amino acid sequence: CASSLTGSEQPQHF.

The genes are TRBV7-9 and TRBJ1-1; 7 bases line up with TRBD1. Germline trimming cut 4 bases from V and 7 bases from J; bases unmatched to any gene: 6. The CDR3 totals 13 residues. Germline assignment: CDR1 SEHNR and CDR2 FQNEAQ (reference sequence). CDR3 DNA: TGTGCCAGCAGCTCGTCGGGACAGAATGAAGCTTTCTTT. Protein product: CASSSSGQNEAFF.

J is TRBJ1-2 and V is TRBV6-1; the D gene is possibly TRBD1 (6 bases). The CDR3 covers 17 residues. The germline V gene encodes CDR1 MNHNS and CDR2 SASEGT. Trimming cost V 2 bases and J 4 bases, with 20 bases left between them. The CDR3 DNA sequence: TGTGCCAGCAGTGAAAGGGGGGGACCAACCGCACTCTATGGCTACACCTTC. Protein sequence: CASSERGGPTALYGYTF.

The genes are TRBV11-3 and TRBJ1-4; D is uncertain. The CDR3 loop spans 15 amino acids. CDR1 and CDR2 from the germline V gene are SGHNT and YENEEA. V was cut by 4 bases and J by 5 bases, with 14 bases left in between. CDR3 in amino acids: CASSSLAGSNEKLFF. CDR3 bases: TGTGCCAGCAGCTCCCTGGCAGGCTCGAATGAAAAACTGTTTTTT.

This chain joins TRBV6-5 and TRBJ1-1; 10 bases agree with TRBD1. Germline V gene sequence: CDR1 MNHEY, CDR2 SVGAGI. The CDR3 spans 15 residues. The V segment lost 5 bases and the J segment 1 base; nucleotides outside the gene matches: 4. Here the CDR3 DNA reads TGTGCCAGCAGTACCCGGGACAGGGGGAACACTGAAGCTTTCTTT. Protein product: CASSTRDRGNTEAFF.

CDR3 sequence reads: CASSLAAAGYNEQFF. DNA for the CDR3: TGTGCCAGCAGCTTAGCGGCAGCAGGCTACAATGAGCAGTTCTTC. The chain is built from TRBV11-3 and TRBJ2-1, with D uncertain. The CDR3 runs to 15 residues. Per the germline V gene, CDR1 is SGHNT and CDR2 is YENEEA. Trimming cost V 1 base and J 3 bases, with 10 bases left between them.

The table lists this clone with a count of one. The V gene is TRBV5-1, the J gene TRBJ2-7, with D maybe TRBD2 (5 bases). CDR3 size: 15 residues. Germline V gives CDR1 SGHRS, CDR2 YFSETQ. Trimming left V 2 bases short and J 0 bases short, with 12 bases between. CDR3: CASSLDGVNSYEQYF. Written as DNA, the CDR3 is TGCGCCAGCAGCTTAGACGGGGTGAACTCCTACGAGCAGTACTTC. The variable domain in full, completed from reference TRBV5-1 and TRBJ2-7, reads KAGVTQTPRYLIKTRGQQVTLSCSPISGHRSVSWYQQTPGQGLQFLFEYFSETQRNKGNFPGRFSGRQFSNSRSEMNVSTLELGDSALYLCASSLDGVNSYEQYFGPGTRLTVT.

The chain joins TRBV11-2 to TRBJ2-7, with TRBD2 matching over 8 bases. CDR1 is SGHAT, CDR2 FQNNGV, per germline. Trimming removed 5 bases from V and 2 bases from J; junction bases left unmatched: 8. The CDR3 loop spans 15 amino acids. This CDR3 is CASSTRTSLAYEQYF. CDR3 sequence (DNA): TGTGCCAGCAGCACTCGGACTAGCTTGGCCTACGAGCAGTACTTC.

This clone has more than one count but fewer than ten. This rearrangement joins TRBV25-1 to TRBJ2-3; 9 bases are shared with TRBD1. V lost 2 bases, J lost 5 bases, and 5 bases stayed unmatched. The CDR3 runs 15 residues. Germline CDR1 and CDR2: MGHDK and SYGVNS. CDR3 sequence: CASSERTGVVDTQYF. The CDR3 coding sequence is TGTGCCAGCAGTGAACGGACAGGGGTGGTAGATACGCAGTATTTT.

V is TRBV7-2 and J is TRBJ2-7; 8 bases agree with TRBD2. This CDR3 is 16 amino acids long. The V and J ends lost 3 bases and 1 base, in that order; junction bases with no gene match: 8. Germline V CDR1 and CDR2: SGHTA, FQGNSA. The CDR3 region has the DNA TGTGCCAGCAGCTTGGGGGCTAGCGGGTATTCCTACGAGCAGTACTTC. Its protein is CASSLGASGYSYEQYF. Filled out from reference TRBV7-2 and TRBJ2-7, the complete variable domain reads GAGVSQSPSNKVTEKGKDVELRCDPISGHTALYWYRQSLGQGLEFLIYFQGNSAPDKSGLPSDRFSAERTGGSVSTLTIQRTQQEDSAVYLCASSLGASGYSYEQYFGPGTRLTVT.

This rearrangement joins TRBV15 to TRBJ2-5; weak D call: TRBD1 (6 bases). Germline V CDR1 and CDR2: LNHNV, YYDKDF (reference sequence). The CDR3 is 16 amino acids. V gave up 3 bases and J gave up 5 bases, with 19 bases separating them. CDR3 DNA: TGTGCCACCAGCAGTCCCGGGACAAGTTCCCCTGAGACCCAGTACTTC. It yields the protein CATSSPGTSSPETQYF.